A selection of T cell receptor beta chains follows, all from one sample in a study of T cell responses to AZD1222 COVID-19 vaccine. Libraries were prepared by immunoSEQ multiplex PCR; TCRdb keeps only in-frame clonotypes and omits some of them. This table holds 100,000 to 150,000 clones, about nine tenths found once. The sequencing here drew on peripheral blood, taken 28 days after the second AZD1222 dose. The receptors shown here come from an adult who received the AZD1222 COVID-19 vaccine. The CDR3 runs from the conserved cysteine through the conserved F or W. Fields, in order: D gene, V gene, J gene, clone size, CDR3 DNA, CDR3 protein. D genes are given only for firm matches. A row's size may be missing; if present it is once, few, many or a size class.

TRBD2,TRBV19,TRBJ2-1,-,TGTGCCAGTACCGTAATGGCGGGGGGGCCGATTGAGCAGTTCTTC,CASTVMAGGPIEQFF
-,TRBV3-1/TRBV3-2,TRBJ1-5,-,TGTGCCAGCAGCCAAGGTGGCAATCAGCCCCAGCATTTT,CASSQGGNQPQHF
-,TRBV5-1,TRBJ2-2,once,TGCGCCAGCAGCTCCACCTGGGCAGGAGAACCCGGGGAGCTGTTTTTT,CASSSTWAGEPGELFF
-,TRBV5-1,TRBJ1-2,-,TGCGCCAGCAGCTCCCCGGGGAGGGGCTACACCTTC,CASSSPGRGYTF
-,TRBV29-1,TRBJ2-6,-,TGCAGCGTTGCTGCTAAAAGTACTGGGGCCAACGTCCTGACTTTC,CSVAAKSTGANVLTF
-,TRBV7-9,TRBJ2-2,-,TGTGCCAGCAGCTCCCAGGGGCGTCCGAACACCGGGGAGCTGTTTTTT,CASSSQGRPNTGELFF
-,TRBV5-1,TRBJ2-3,-,TGCGCCAGCAGCCGTGCAGACGGCCGCACAGATACGCAGTATTTT,CASSRADGRTDTQYF
-,TRBV10-3,TRBJ2-3,-,TGTGCCATCAGTGAGGGGCGGGGAAGAGATACGCAGTATTTT,CAISEGRGRDTQYF
-,TRBV27,TRBJ2-1,-,TGTGCCAGCAGTTCCCCGGGGGCGGTGAATGAGCAGTTCTTC,CASSSPGAVNEQFF
-,TRBV7-8,TRBJ1-5,-,TGTGCCAGCAGCAAAACAGGTTCACGGCAGCCCCAGCATTTT,CASSKTGSRQPQHF
-,TRBV6-5,TRBJ1-3,-,TGTGCCAGCAGTTACTCGGGGGGGAACGCTGGAAACACCATATATTTT,CASSYSGGNAGNTIYF
-,TRBV19,TRBJ2-2,few,TGTGCCAGTAGTATAGCGCATTCGAGGAGCGGCGGGGAGCTGTTTTTT,CASSIAHSRSGGELFF
-,TRBV11-2,TRBJ2-2,-,TGTGCCAGCAGCTTATTCCCAAAATCTGACGGGGAGCTGTTTTTT,CASSLFPKSDGELFF
-,TRBV7-9,TRBJ1-2,-,TGTGCCAGCAGCTTACGCCCCCTCGGAAAGGGGCAGGGCTACACCTTC,CASSLRPLGKGQGYTF
-,TRBV12-3/TRBV12-4,TRBJ1-5,-,TGTGCCAGCAGTTTAGGGATCCAGCCCCAGCATTTT,CASSLGIQPQHF
-,TRBV12-3/TRBV12-4,TRBJ2-4,-,TGTGCCAGCAGTTTAGGTACGGTGAACATTCAGTACTTC,CASSLGTVNIQYF
TRBD2,TRBV29-1,TRBJ2-3,few,TGCAGCGCCATCGGGCGGGGGGGGACAGATACGCAGTATTTT,CSAIGRGGTDTQYF
-,TRBV27,TRBJ2-7,-,TGTGCCAGCAGTAAGGGCAGCCGGCCCCTTGACTACGAGCAGTACTTC,CASSKGSRPLDYEQYF
TRBD1,TRBV6-5,TRBJ1-2,-,TGTGCCAGCAGGGGGACAGGAGTCTATGGCTACACCTTC,CASRGTGVYGYTF